The 20 T cell receptor beta chains in this list originate from one sample, sequenced in a study of T cell responses to AZD1222 COVID-19 vaccine. Libraries were prepared by immunoSEQ multiplex PCR; TCRdb keeps only in-frame clonotypes and omits some of them. This sample has about 120,000 clones, with about nine tenths found just once. The sample here was peripheral blood, taken on day 0 of AZD1222 vaccination. These receptor sequences come from an adult in good health.

V and J are TRBV15 and TRBJ2-7; 10 nucleotides match TRBD1. CDR3 length: 15 amino acids. The germline gives CDR1 LNHNV, CDR2 YYDKDF (reference sequence). Losses at the gene ends were 1 base for V and 0 bases for J; bases not matched to a gene: 0. The CDR3, as DNA: TGTGCCACCAGCAGAGGGACAGGGGGCTCCTACGAGCAGTACTTC. Translation: CATSRGTGGSYEQYF.

This chain joins TRBV28 and TRBJ1-2, with 7 bases fitting TRBD1. Germline V gene sequence: CDR1 MDHEN, CDR2 SYDVKM. The CDR3 is 15 residues long. V shed 5 bases and J 0 bases; nucleotides not matched to a gene: 6. The CDR3 spells CASSPQTGPNYGYTF. In DNA, the CDR3 is TGTGCCAGCAGTCCCCAGACAGGGCCTAACTATGGCTACACCTTC.

CDR3 sequence reads: CASSSIAGNNSPLHF. The CDR3 nucleotides read TGTGCCAGCAGCTCCATTGCAGGGAATAATTCACCCCTCCACTTT. The chain joins TRBV7-6 to TRBJ1-6, with D maybe TRBD1 (5 bases). Germline lookup yields CDR1 SGHVS and CDR2 FNYEAQ. V lost 4 bases and J 5 bases, leaving 12 bases between the germline ends. The CDR3 contains 15 residues.

This sequence joins TRBV11-2 and TRBJ1-6; the D gene is possibly TRBD1 (6 bases). The germline V gene has CDR1 SGHAT and CDR2 FQNNGV. V was trimmed by 9 bases and J by 11 bases, leaving 20 bases between them. The CDR3 loop spans 14 amino acids. CDR3: CASQKAEAGAPLHF. In DNA form, the CDR3 reads TGTGCCAGTCAGAAGGCGGAGGCAGGGGCACCCCTCCACTTT. Full variable domain (missing parts from reference TRBV11-2 and TRBJ1-6): EAGVAQSPRYKIIEKRQSVAFWCNPISGHATLYWYQQILGQGPKLLIQFQNNGVVDDSQLPKDRFSAERLKGVDSTLKIQPAKLEDSAVYLCASQKAEAGAPLHFGNGTRLTVT.

CDR3 protein: CASSQAGNQPQHF. The CDR3 DNA sequence: TGTGCCAGCAGCCAAGCTGGAAATCAGCCCCAGCATTTT. The chain joins TRBV3-1 (or the pseudogene TRBV3-2) to TRBJ1-5; no firm D call. There are 13 residues in the CDR3. Trimming removed 1 base at V and 4 bases at J, with 5 bases between. The germline gives CDR1 LGHDT, CDR2 YNNKEL (reference sequence).

V is TRBV5-1 and J is TRBJ2-3; TRBD2 agrees at 8 bases. V lost 6 bases to trimming and J lost 0 bases; unmatched junction nucleotides: 3. The CDR3 covers 14 residues. In germline, CDR1 is SGHRS, CDR2 YFSETQ. Here the CDR3 reads CASIRGGSTDTQYF. The CDR3 nucleotides read TGCGCCAGCATCCGGGGGGGAAGCACAGATACGCAGTATTTT.

This chain connects TRBV28 to TRBJ1-2; D is possibly TRBD1 (5 bases). Germline V gene sequence: CDR1 MDHEN, CDR2 SYDVKM. Trimming took 2 bases from V and 4 from J, leaving 11 bases between them. This CDR3 contains 14 residues. CDR3 nucleotide sequence: TGTGCCAGCAGTTTAAGGATAGGGACCTATGGCTACACCTTC. Protein sequence: CASSLRIGTYGYTF.

This clone was seen once. A junction end diverges from the germline sequence, so it may reflect a read error. The gene calls are TRBV7-7 and TRBJ2-5; D gene unclear. CDR1 is SSHAT, CDR2 FNYEAQ, per germline (reference sequence). This CDR3 is built from 15 residues. The CDR3 loop is CASSSTRTASETQYF. The CDR3 coding sequence is TGTGCTAGCAGCTCGACACGTACCGCCTCAGAGACCCAGTACTTC. The whole variable domain, filled in from reference TRBV7-7 and TRBJ2-5, reads GAGVSQSPRYKVTKRGQDVTLRCDPISSHATLYWYQQALGQGPEFLTYFNYEAQPDKSGLPSDRFSAERPEGSISTLTIQRTEQRDSAMYRCASSSTRTASETQYFGPGTRLLVL.

The J gene is TRBJ1-6, the V gene TRBV28, with 7 positions matching TRBD1. The CDR3 is made up of 16 amino acids. V dropped 1 base and J dropped 15; count of bases not matched to a gene: 15. Per the germline V gene, CDR1 is MDHEN and CDR2 is SYDVKM. CDR3 coding DNA: TGTGCCAGCAGTTTATCTGGGACAGCTCCTCCTACGATCCTCCACTTT. Protein: CASSLSGTAPPTILHF.

The chain recombines TRBV7-3 with TRBJ2-3, with a weak D call TRBD2 (6 bases). The V and J ends lost 5 bases and 2 bases respectively, with 11 bases between them. Germline loops: CDR1 SGHTA, CDR2 FQGTGA. The CDR3 extends over 14 amino acids. CDR3 sequence: CASSAGLHTDTQYF. The CDR3, as DNA: TGTGCCAGCAGCGCGGGACTCCACACAGATACGCAGTATTTT. Variable domain in full (rest from reference TRBV7-3 and TRBJ2-3): GAGVSQTPSNKVTEKGKYVELRCDPISGHTALYWYRQSLGQGPEFLIYFQGTGAADDSGLPNDRFFAVRPEGSVSTLKIQRTERGDSAVYLCASSAGLHTDTQYFGPGTRLTVL.

The chain employs TRBV5-1 and TRBJ2-2; TRBD2 agrees at 8 bases. V lost 0 bases to trimming and J lost 7 bases; unmatched junction nucleotides: 2. Germline V gene lookup returns CDR1 SGHRS and CDR2 YFSETQ. The CDR3 totals 14 residues. For the CDR3, the DNA is TGCGCCAGCAGCTTGGCCGGGACTAGCGGGGAGCTGTTTTTT. As protein: CASSLAGTSGELFF.

This rearrangement joins TRBV19 to TRBJ1-2, with a possible D match to TRBD1 (6 bases). This CDR3 spans 14 amino acids. CDR1 is LNHDA and CDR2 is SQIVND in the germline V gene (reference sequence). The ends were cut back, 7 bases at V and 4 bases at J, with 16 bases in the middle. CDR3 nucleotide sequence: TGTGCCAGTACCATAGGGGGGAGTGTCTATGGCTACACCTTC. The encoded protein is CASTIGGSVYGYTF.

The chain recombines TRBV19 with TRBJ2-3; the match to TRBD1 covers 9 bases. Trimming at V came to 3 bases and at J to 3 bases, leaving 7 bases not matched to a gene. The germline V gene encodes CDR1 LNHDA and CDR2 SQIVND (reference sequence). CDR3 size: 16 residues. CDR3 sequence reads: CASSISPGQGTDTQYF. Written as DNA, the CDR3 is TGTGCCAGTAGTATTTCACCGGGACAGGGAACAGATACGCAGTATTTT.

CDR3 coding DNA: TGTGCCAGCAGTCGAAAAGGCGGCCAGCCCCAGCATTTT. Its translation is CASSRKGGQPQHF. The rearrangement joins TRBV12-3 or TRBV12-4 to TRBJ1-5; D is unresolved. The V end lost 5 bases, the J end lost 7 bases, and 12 bases lay between the germline ends. The CDR3 loop spans 13 amino acids.

This rearrangement joins TRBV4-1 to TRBJ2-7, with D hard to call. CDR1 is MGHRA, CDR2 YSYEKL, per germline. CDR3 size: 14 residues. V lost 0 bases to trimming and J lost 1 base, with 7 bases between them. Here the CDR3 reads CASSQELGSYEQYF. The CDR3 DNA reads as TGCGCCAGCAGCCAAGAGCTCGGTTCCTACGAGCAGTACTTC.

The gene calls are TRBV15 and TRBJ1-1; D is undetermined. V dropped 0 bases and J dropped 4 bases, with 6 bases sitting between them. The CDR3 has 13 amino acids. Germline CDR1 LNHNV, CDR2 YYDKDF (reference sequence). The CDR3 bases are TGTGCCACCAGCAGAGATGAAATCACTGAAGCTTTCTTT. This codes for CATSRDEITEAFF.

The chain links TRBV7-9 to TRBJ2-7; 7 nucleotides align to TRBD1. V lost 5 bases and J lost 6; bases outside the gene matches: 10. The CDR3 spans 14 residues. CDR1 is SEHNR, CDR2 FQNEAQ, per germline (reference sequence). The CDR3 coding sequence is TGTGCCAGCAGCCCTCCGACAGGGATTCGCGAGCAGTACTTC. Translating it yields CASSPPTGIREQYF.

This clone was recorded once. The chain couples TRBV6-5 to TRBJ1-6; TRBD1 matches 11 bases. The germline V gene encodes CDR1 MNHEY and CDR2 SVGAGI. Germline trimming cut 6 bases from V and 9 bases from J; bases unmatched to any gene: 7. The CDR3 runs to 15 residues. The chain's CDR3 is CASSADRGLRSPLHF. CDR3 bases: TGTGCCAGCAGCGCGGACAGGGGGCTTCGTTCACCCCTCCACTTT.

This chain joins TRBV5-1 and TRBJ1-2; 9 bases line up with TRBD1. V lost 4 bases to trimming and J lost 3 bases; unmatched junction nucleotides: 13. The germline V gene encodes CDR1 SGHRS and CDR2 YFSETQ. This CDR3 region has 17 residues. The CDR3 loop is CASSPTGQGLVDYGYTF. In DNA, the CDR3 is TGCGCCAGCAGCCCTACGGGACAGGGTTTAGTCGACTATGGCTACACCTTC.

This clone occurred once. The V and J genes are TRBV7-3 and TRBJ1-1; a weak D match, TRBD1 (5 bases). Germline V gene lookup returns CDR1 SGHTA and CDR2 FQGTGA. The CDR3 is made up of 15 amino acids. Trimming removed 5 bases from V and 1 base from J, with 14 bases in between. DNA of the CDR3: TGTGCCAGCAGCGGTTCCGGGACTGCGAACACTGAAGCTTTCTTT. Encoded protein: CASSGSGTANTEAFF.